This T cell receptor (beta chain) was sequenced for a study of T-cell reconstitution after alpha-beta-depleted transplantation in children. Unique molecular identifiers were incorporated when the TCRbeta library was constructed. A single record per CDR3 protein comes from TCRdb applying MiXCR to the PCR reads. The sample lists more than 450,000 distinct CDR3 sequences, 15% to 20% occurring once. Trimming left V 4 bases short and J 7 bases short, with 13 bases between. The germline CDR1 and CDR2 sequences are WNHNN and SYGVQD (reference sequence). CDR3 length equals 13 residues. This specimen was PBMCs from the stem cell graft donor, taken from the stem cell graft. The genes are TRBV10-1 and TRBJ1-1; D uncertain. The TCR originated in a human donor who donated a stem cell graft to a child with acute lymphoblastic leukemia. CDR3 nucleotide sequence: TGCGCCAGCAGTGCCCTCGGAGACCTTGAAGCTTTCTTT. Protein sequence: CASSALGDLEAFF.